This entry features one T cell receptor (beta chain) sequence. Here immunoSEQ multiplex PCR was the method, and the copy in TCRdb shows in-frame clones only, minus some. Among millions of clones listed, 85% to 95% were seen once. The data are from a study of shared clonotypes between healthy human individuals. About the study: Donors consisted of two women and three men between 18 and 49.

Naive CD8 populations comprised CD45RO-negative cells positively selected for CCR7, excluding terminally differentiated effector memory CD45RA+ cells. Free of recent acute infections or vaccinations, the donors were healthy HIV-negative adults. Germline-derived CDR1 and CDR2 are MNHEY and SMNVEV (reference sequence). The CDR3 is 18 amino acids. Losses at the gene ends were 4 bases for V and 5 bases for J; bases not matched to a gene: 18. The sequence was obtained from a young man in good health. Some clones in this sample may be carry-over from other donors' samples. The chain uses TRBV27 and TRBJ1-1, with 8 bases identical to TRBD1. The material sequenced was naive CD8+ T cells from PBMCs. The CDR3 coding sequence is TGTGCCAGCAGTTCAATCTTTATCCTGGGACAGGAGGGGACTGAAGCTTTCTTT. Translated, it gives CASSSIFILGQEGTEAFF.